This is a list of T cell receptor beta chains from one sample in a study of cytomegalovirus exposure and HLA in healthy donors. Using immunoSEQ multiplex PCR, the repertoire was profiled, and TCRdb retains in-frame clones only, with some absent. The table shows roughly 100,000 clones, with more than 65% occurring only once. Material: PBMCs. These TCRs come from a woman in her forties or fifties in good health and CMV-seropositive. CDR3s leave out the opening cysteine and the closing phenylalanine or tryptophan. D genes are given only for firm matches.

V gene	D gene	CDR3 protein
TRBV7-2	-	ASSLENRLNTEAF
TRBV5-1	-	ASSESRGRYGYT
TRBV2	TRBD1	ASSGQGNVYGYT
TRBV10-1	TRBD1	ASRDRTNYGYT
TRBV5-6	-	ASSLAGTRVQPQH
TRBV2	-	ASSAGFEGETQY
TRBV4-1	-	ASSRTDILGGRFQETQY
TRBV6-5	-	AISASELQETQY
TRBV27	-	ASSLSTPGTSAAF
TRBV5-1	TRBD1	ASSSVPGQSNQPQH